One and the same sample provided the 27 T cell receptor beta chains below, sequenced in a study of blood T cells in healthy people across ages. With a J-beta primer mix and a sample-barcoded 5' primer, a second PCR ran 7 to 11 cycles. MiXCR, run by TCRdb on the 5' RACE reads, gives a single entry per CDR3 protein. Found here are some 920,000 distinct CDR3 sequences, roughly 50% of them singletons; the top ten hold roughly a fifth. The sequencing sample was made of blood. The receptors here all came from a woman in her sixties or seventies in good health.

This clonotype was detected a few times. CDR3 sequence: CSAPGDRVYGYTF. Written as DNA, the CDR3 is TGCAGTGCCCCAGGGGACAGGGTTTATGGCTACACCTTC. The chain uses TRBV20-1 and TRBJ1-2, with TRBD1 matching 9 bases. Germline CDR1 DFQATT, CDR2 SNEGSKA (reference sequence). Losses at the gene ends were 6 bases for V and 5 bases for J; bases not matched to a gene: 7. The CDR3 extends over 13 amino acids.

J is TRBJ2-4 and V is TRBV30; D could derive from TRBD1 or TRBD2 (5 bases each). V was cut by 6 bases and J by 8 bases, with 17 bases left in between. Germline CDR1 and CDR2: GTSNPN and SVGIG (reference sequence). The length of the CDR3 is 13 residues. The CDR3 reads CACTGTVIDIQYF. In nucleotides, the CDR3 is TGTGCCTGTACCGGGACCGTAATAGACATTCAGTACTTC.

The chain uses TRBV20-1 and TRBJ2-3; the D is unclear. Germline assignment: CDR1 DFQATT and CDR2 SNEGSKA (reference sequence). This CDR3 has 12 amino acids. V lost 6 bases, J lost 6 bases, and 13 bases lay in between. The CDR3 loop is CSAEGLVDTQYF. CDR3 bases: TGCAGTGCGGAAGGATTGGTGGATACGCAGTATTTT.

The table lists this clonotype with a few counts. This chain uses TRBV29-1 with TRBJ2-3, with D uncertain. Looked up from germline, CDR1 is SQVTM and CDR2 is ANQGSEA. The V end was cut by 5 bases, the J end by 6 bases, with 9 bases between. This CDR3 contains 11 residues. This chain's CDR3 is CSVRQQDTQYF. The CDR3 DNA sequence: TGCAGCGTTCGCCAGCAGGATACGCAGTATTTT.

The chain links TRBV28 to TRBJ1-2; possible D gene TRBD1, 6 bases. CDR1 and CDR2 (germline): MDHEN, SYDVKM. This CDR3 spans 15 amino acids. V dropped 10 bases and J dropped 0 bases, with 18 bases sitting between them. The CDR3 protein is CATEEARGPNYGYTF. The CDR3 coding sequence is TGTGCCACCGAGGAGGCCAGGGGTCCTAACTATGGCTACACCTTC.

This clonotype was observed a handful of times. The CDR3 spells CASSPEVPYGYTF. As DNA, the CDR3 is TGTGCCAGCAGCCCCGAAGTCCCCTATGGCTACACCTTC. The chain is built from TRBV14 and TRBJ1-2; D gene uncertain. CDR1 and CDR2 (germline): SGHDN, FVKESK. CDR3 length: 13 residues. The V end was cut by 4 bases, the J end by 4 bases, with 10 bases between. The whole variable domain, remainder taken from reference TRBV14 and TRBJ1-2, is EAGVTQFPSHSVIEKGQTVTLRCDPISGHDNLYWYRRVMGKEIKFLLHFVKESKQDESGMPNNRFLAERTGGTYSTLKVQPAELEDSGVYFCASSPEVPYGYTFGSGTRLTVV.

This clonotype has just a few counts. The DNA of the CDR3 is TGCGCCAGCAGCTTGGCTGAGCAGTACCAAGAGACCCAGTACTTC. As protein: CASSLAEQYQETQYF. The rearrangement links TRBV5-1 to TRBJ2-5; no reliable D call. CDR1 SGHRS and CDR2 YFSETQ come from the germline V gene. Trimming cost V 0 bases and J 0 bases, with 9 bases left between them. This CDR3 comprises 15 residues.

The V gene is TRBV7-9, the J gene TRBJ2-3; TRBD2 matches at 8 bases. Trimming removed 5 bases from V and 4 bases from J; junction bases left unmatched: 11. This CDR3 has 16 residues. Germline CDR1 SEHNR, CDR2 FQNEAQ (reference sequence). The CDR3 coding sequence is TGTGCCAGCAGCCACCGAGGCAGCGGGAGTTCAGATACGCAGTATTTT. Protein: CASSHRGSGSSDTQYF.

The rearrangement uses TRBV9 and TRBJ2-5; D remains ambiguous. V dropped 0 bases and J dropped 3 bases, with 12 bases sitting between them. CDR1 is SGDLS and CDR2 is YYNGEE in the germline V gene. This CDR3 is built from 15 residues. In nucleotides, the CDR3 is TGTGCCAGCAGCGTAGACTCTAGACGGGAAGAGACCCAGTACTTC. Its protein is CASSVDSRREETQYF.

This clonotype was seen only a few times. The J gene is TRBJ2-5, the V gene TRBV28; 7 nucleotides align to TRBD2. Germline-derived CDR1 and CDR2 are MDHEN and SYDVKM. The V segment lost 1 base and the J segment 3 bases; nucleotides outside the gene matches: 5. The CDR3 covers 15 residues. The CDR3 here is CASSLLGLAEETQYF. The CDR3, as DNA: TGTGCCAGCAGTTTATTGGGGCTAGCGGAAGAGACCCAGTACTTC.

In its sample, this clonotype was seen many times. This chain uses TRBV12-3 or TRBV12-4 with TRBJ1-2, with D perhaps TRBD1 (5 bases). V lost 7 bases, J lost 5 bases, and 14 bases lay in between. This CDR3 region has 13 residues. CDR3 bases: TGTGCCAGCAATAGCGGGGGAGGATATGGCTACACCTTC. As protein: CASNSGGGYGYTF.

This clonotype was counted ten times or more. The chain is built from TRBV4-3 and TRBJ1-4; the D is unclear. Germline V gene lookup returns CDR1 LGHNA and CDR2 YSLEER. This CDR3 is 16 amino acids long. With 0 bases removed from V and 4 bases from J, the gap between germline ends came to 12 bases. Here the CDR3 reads CASSQDPPAVNEKLFF. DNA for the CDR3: TGCGCCAGCAGCCAAGATCCCCCGGCCGTTAATGAAAAACTGTTTTTT.

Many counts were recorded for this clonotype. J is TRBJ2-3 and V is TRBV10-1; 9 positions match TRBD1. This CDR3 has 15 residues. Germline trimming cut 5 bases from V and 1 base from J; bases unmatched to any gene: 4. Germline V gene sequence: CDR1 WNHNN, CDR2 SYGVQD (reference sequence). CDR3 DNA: TGCGCCAGCAGTCCGAGGACAGGGGGCACAGATACGCAGTATTTT. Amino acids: CASSPRTGGTDTQYF.

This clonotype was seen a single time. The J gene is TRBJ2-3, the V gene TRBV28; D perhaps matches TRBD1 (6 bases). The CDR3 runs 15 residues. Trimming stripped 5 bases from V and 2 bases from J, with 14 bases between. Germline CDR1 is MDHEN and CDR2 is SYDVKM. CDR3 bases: TGTGCCAGCAGTGGAACAGGGACCAACACAGATACGCAGTATTTT. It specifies CASSGTGTNTDTQYF.

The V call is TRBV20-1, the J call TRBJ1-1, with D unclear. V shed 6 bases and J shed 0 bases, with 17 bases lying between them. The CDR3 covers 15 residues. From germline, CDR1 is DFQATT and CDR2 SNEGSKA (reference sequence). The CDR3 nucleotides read TGCAGTGCGATGCCCCGGGGAACCGTGAACACTGAAGCTTTCTTT. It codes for CSAMPRGTVNTEAFF.

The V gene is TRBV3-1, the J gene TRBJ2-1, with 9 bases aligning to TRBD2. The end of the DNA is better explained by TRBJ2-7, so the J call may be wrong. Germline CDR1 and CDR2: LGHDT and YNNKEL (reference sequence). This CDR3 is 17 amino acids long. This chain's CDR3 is CASSLYLSGRNYNEQYF. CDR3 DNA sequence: TGTGCCAGCAGCCTTTACCTTAGCGGGAGAAATTACAATGAGCAGTACTTC.

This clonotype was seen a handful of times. This CDR3 is CASSSGPTAGYTF. The CDR3 coding sequence is TGTGCCAGCAGTTCCGGGCCCACGGCAGGCTACACCTTC. The V gene is TRBV7-9, the J gene TRBJ1-2, with D unclear. Germline V gene sequence: CDR1 SEHNR, CDR2 FQNEAQ (reference sequence). The CDR3 extends over 13 amino acids. Trimming pared 6 bases from V and 8 bases from J, leaving 16 bases between. The full variable domain, rest sourced from reference TRBV7-9 and TRBJ1-2, is DTGVSQNPRHKITKRGQNVTFRCDPISEHNRLYWYRQTLGQGPEFLTYFQNEAQLEKSRLLSDRFSAERPKGSFSTLEIQRTEQGDSAMYLCASSSGPTAGYTFGSGTRLTVV.

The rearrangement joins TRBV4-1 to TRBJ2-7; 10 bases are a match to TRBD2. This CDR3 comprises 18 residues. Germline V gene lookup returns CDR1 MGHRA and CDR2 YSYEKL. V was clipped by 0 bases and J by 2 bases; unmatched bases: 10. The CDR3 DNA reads TGCGCCAGCAGCCAAGATGTTGGGCTAGCGGGAGATCCCTACGAGCAGTACTTC. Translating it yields CASSQDVGLAGDPYEQYF.

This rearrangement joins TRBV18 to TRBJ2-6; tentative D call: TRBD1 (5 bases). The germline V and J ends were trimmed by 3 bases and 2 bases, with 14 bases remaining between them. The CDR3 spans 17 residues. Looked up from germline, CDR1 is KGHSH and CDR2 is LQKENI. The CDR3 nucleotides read TGTGCCAGCTCACCGAATGGCAGGGCGGCTGGGGCCAACGTCCTGACTTTC. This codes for CASSPNGRAAGANVLTF.

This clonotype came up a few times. The CDR3 loop reads CASRSDSGANVLTF. The CDR3 bases are TGTGCCAGCAGGTCAGATTCTGGGGCCAACGTCCTGACTTTC. The chain employs TRBV6-5 and TRBJ2-6; no firm D call. The CDR3 is made up of 14 amino acids. V was clipped by 6 bases and J by 1 base, with 7 bases between them. Per the germline V gene, CDR1 is MNHEY and CDR2 is SVGAGI.

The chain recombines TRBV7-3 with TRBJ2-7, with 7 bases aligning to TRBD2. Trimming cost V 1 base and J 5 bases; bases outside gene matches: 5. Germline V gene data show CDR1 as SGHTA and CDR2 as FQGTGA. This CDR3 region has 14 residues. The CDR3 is CASSLNPGTNEQYF. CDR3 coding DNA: TGTGCCAGCAGCTTAAACCCCGGGACTAACGAGCAGTACTTC.

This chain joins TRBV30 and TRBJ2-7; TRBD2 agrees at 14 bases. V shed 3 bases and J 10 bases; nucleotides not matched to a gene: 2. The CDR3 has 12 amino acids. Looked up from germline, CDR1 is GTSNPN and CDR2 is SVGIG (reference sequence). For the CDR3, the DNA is TGTGCCTGGAGGGGACTAGCGGGAGCTCAGTACTTC. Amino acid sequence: CAWRGLAGAQYF.

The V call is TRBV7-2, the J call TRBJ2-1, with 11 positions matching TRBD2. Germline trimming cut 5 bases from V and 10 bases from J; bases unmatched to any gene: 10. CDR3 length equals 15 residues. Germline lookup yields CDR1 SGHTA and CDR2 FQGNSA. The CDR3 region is CASSTIAGGPREQFF. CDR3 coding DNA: TGTGCCAGCAGCACAATAGCGGGAGGGCCTAGGGAGCAGTTCTTC.

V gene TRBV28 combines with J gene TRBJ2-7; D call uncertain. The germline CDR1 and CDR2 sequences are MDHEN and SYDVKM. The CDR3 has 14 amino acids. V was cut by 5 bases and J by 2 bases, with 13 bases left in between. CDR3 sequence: CASSRPTETYEQYF. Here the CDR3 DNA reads TGTGCCAGCAGTCGGCCCACAGAAACCTACGAGCAGTACTTC.

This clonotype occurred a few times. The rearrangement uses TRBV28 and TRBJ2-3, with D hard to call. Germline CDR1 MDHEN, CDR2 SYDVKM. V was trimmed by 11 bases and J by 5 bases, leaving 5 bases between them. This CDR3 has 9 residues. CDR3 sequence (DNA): TGTGCCGCCGGAGATACGCAGTATTTT. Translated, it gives CAAGDTQYF.

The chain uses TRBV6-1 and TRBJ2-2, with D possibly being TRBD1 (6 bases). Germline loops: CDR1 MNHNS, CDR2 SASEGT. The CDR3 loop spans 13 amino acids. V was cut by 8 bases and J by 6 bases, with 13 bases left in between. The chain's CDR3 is CASARGDAGELFF. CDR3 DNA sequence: TGTGCCAGCGCCAGGGGAGACGCCGGGGAGCTGTTTTTT.

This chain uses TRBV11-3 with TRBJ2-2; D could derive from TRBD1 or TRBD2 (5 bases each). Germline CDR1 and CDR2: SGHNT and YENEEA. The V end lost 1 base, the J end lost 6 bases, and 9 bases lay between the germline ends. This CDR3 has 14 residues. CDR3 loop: CASSLVSGPGELFF. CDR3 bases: TGTGCCAGCAGCTTAGTATCGGGACCCGGGGAGCTGTTTTTT.